The T cell receptor beta chain described here comes from a study of molecular identifiers for immune sequencing clone quantification. Using a CD8+CD4-CCR7+CD45RA+ phenotype, naive CD8 T cells were sorted. The use of previously described methods and listed TCR primers produced the bulk TCR libraries. Using its own MiXCR run on the PCR reads, TCRdb lists one record per CDR3 protein. The data hold 460,000 or so distinct CDR3 sequences, with less than 30% observed a single time. Study results and limitations: Shared barcodes on identical TCR molecules could underestimate the sizes of highly expanded clones.

This clonotype was counted many times. Its antigen remains unknown. The ends lost 2 bases at V and 2 bases at J; junction bases unmatched: 8. The CDR3 runs 16 residues. Germline assignment: CDR1 DFQATT and CDR2 SNEGSKA (reference sequence). The receptor was derived from a human donor in good health. Some libraries in this study had Jurkat cell RNA spiked in. The rearrangement links TRBV20-1 to TRBJ2-3; 9 bases are a match to TRBD2. Sequencing input: naive CD8+ T cells from blood, with Jurkat cell RNA spiked in. Subset described: FACS-sorted CD8+CD4-CCR7+CD45RA+ naive T cells. CDR3 protein: CSARLAGGGATDTQYF. The CDR3 DNA sequence: TGCAGTGCTAGATTGGCGGGCGGGGGGGCCACAGATACGCAGTATTTT.